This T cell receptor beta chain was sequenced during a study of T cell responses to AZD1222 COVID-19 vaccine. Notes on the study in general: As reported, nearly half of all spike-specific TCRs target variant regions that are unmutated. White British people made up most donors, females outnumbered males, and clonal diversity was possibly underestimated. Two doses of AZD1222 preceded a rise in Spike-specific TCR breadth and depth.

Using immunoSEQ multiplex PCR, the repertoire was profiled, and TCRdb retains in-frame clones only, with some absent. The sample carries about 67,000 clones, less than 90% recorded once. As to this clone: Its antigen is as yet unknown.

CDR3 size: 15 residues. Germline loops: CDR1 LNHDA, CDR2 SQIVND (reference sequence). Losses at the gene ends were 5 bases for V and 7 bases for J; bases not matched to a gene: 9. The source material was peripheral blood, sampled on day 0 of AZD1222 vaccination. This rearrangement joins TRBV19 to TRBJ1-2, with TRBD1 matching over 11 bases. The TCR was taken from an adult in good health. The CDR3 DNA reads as TGTGCCAGTAGTGGCGGACAGGGGGCATGGTCTGGCTACACCTTC. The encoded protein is CASSGGQGAWSGYTF.